This TCR beta chain was identified during a study of T cell responses to AZD1222 COVID-19 vaccine. Whole-study results and caveats: Nearly half of unique spike-specific TCRs reportedly avoided B.1.351 and B.1.1.7 mutated regions. Among vaccine-associated CD4 TCRs, coverage spanned spike, with dominance at 160-218 and 743-854.

With regard to this clone: Its antigen is currently unknown.

Sequencing used immunoSEQ multiplex PCR; TCRdb keeps in-frame clones, though not all of them. The data show approximately 100,000 clones, roughly 90% seen once. The germline CDR1 and CDR2 sequences are LGHNA and YSLEER. J was trimmed by 5 bases and V by 1 base; bases with no gene match: 8. The CDR3 covers 16 residues. The starting material was peripheral blood, obtained on day 0 of AZD1222 vaccination. This TCR derives from an adult in good health. This chain joins TRBV4-3 and TRBJ1-2; 9 bases are shared with TRBD1. The CDR3 coding sequence is TGCGCCAGCAGCCAAGGGCTCTCCGGGACAGGGTATGGCTACACCTTC. Encoded protein: CASSQGLSGTGYGYTF.